These 25 T cell receptor beta chains originate from one sample sequenced in a study of beta chain features in type 1 diabetes. The authors reverse transcribed all of the isolated RNA, so sequencing captured expressed TCRB transcripts. Repertoires were generated with immunoSEQ multiplex PCR, while TCRdb's copy carries only in-frame clones and drops some. The table lists 500,000 to 700,000 clones, 15% to 17% of them singletons, with 0.093% in the top ten. The sequenced sample was naive CD4+ T cells from blood. The receptor source for this set is a man in his late teens or twenties in good health.

This clone appeared a few times. CDR3 residues: CASRQDLRGYTF. The CDR3 DNA reads TGTGCCAGCAGACAGGATCTAAGGGGCTACACCTTC. The rearrangement joins TRBV2 to TRBJ1-2, with a tentative D call TRBD1 (5 bases). Germline V gene lookup returns CDR1 SNHLY and CDR2 FYNNEI. Trimming took 6 bases from V and 8 from J, leaving 13 bases between them. This CDR3 contains 12 residues. The entire variable domain, with the rest obtained from reference TRBV2 and TRBJ1-2, is as follows: EPEVTQTPSHQVTQMGQEVILRCVPISNHLYFYWYRQILGQKVEFLVSFYNNEISEKSEIFDDQFSVERPDGSNFTLKIRSTKLEDSAMYFCASRQDLRGYTFGSGTRLTVV.

The chain employs TRBV25-1 and TRBJ2-3; D not resolved. Between the trimmed V and J ends, which lost 1 base and 0 bases, there was a span of 8 bases. The CDR3 contains 15 residues. CDR1 MGHDK and CDR2 SYGVNS come from the germline V gene. The CDR3 DNA reads TGTGCCAGCAGTGAATTCCTACCTAGCACAGATACGCAGTATTTT. It specifies CASSEFLPSTDTQYF.

This clone was observed a few times. V is TRBV28 and J is TRBJ2-1; 9 nucleotides line up with TRBD2. Germline assignment: CDR1 MDHEN and CDR2 SYDVKM. V dropped 6 bases and J dropped 1; count of bases not matched to a gene: 7. CDR3 length: 16 amino acids. CDR3 amino acids: CASRTPSGGSYNEQFF. CDR3 nucleotide sequence: TGTGCCAGCAGAACGCCGAGCGGGGGGTCCTACAATGAGCAGTTCTTC.

This chain connects TRBV7-2 to TRBJ1-5; D unclear. Trimming took 0 bases from V and 2 from J, leaving 8 bases between them. The CDR3 spans 15 residues. The germline V gene has CDR1 SGHTA and CDR2 FQGNSA. The CDR3 sequence: CASSLAGPGNQPQHF. CDR3 DNA: TGTGCCAGCAGCTTAGCTGGCCCGGGCAATCAGCCCCAGCATTTT.

This clone has more than one count but fewer than ten. The DNA for the CDR3 is TGTGCCAGCTGGACAGGGGAGGCCCTTACGCAGTATTTT. It yields the protein CASWTGEALTQYF. V and J are TRBV28 and TRBJ2-3; 9 bases match TRBD1. Germline assignment: CDR1 MDHEN and CDR2 SYDVKM. The junction had 8 bases not matched to a gene; V was cut back by 8 bases and J by 8 bases. This CDR3 region has 13 residues.

The chain uses TRBV25-1 and TRBJ1-4; no firm D call. Between the trimmed V and J ends, which lost 3 bases and 2 bases, there was a span of 10 bases. CDR1 and CDR2 (germline): MGHDK, SYGVNS. The CDR3 length is 15 residues. Here the CDR3 DNA reads TGTGCCAGCAGTGAGTCCCGGCCTACTAATGAAAAACTGTTTTTT. It codes for CASSESRPTNEKLFF.

This clone was seen only a few times. This rearrangement joins TRBV10-3 to TRBJ1-2; D gene unclear. Germline CDR1 reads ENHRY; CDR2 reads SYGVKD. The V end lost 2 bases, the J end lost 8 bases, and 15 bases lay between the germline ends. The CDR3 consists of 14 residues. CDR3 coding DNA: TGTGCCATCAGTGAGAAGGGAACCCGGATGGGCTACACCTTC. Translated, it gives CAISEKGTRMGYTF.

J is TRBJ1-2 and V is TRBV6-5; possibly TRBD1 for D (6 bases). Germline values: CDR1 MNHEY, CDR2 SVGAGI. The V gene lost 2 bases and the J gene lost 6 bases, with 19 bases spanning the gap. The CDR3 spans 16 residues. CDR3 residues: CASSYIGQLQNHGYTF. CDR3 DNA sequence: TGTGCCAGCAGTTACATTGGACAGCTTCAGAATCATGGCTACACCTTC.

This clone turned up a few times. This sequence joins TRBV7-2 and TRBJ1-4, with D perhaps TRBD1 (6 bases). V gave up 1 base and J gave up 7 bases, with 13 bases separating them. Germline V gene data show CDR1 as SGHTA and CDR2 as FQGNSA. The CDR3 is 15 residues long. The CDR3 nucleotides read TGTGCCAGCAGCTTAGAGCGGGGGGCGTCTGAAAAACTGTTTTTT. Translating gives CASSLERGASEKLFF.

This chain joins TRBV6-5 and TRBJ2-7; D unresolved. This CDR3 region has 13 residues. Germline V gives CDR1 MNHEY, CDR2 SVGAGI. Trimming removed 5 bases at V and 3 bases at J, with 11 bases between. The CDR3: CASSNLIHYEQYF. CDR3 sequence (DNA): TGTGCCAGCAGTAACTTGATCCACTACGAGCAGTACTTC.

The V call is TRBV7-2, the J call TRBJ2-1; a possible D gene is TRBD1 (6 bases). The germline V gene encodes CDR1 SGHTA and CDR2 FQGNSA. The CDR3 totals 16 residues. V lost 1 base and J 3 bases, leaving 13 bases between the germline ends. CDR3 region: CASSLETGRDYNEQFF. In DNA form, the CDR3 reads TGTGCCAGCAGCTTAGAGACAGGAAGGGACTACAATGAGCAGTTCTTC. The full variable domain, completed using reference TRBV7-2 and TRBJ2-1, is GAGVSQSPSNKVTEKGKDVELRCDPISGHTALYWYRQSLGQGLEFLIYFQGNSAPDKSGLPSDRFSAERTGGSVSTLTIQRTQQEDSAVYLCASSLETGRDYNEQFFGPGTRLTVL.

V usage is TRBV11-1 and J usage is TRBJ2-3; unclear D gene. Germline V gene sequence: CDR1 SGHAT, CDR2 FQDESV (reference sequence). V lost 0 bases to trimming and J lost 2 bases, with 3 bases between them. This CDR3 is built from 13 residues. In nucleotides, the CDR3 is TGTGCCAGCAGCTTAGCCCCCACAGATACGCAGTATTTT. Residues: CASSLAPTDTQYF.

CDR3 sequence reads: CASSQNRVGVNQPQHF. The CDR3 coding sequence is TGCGCCAGCAGCCAAAACAGGGTTGGGGTAAATCAGCCCCAGCATTTT. The chain combines TRBV4-3 with TRBJ1-5; TRBD1 might be the D (6 bases). Trimming took 2 bases from V and 4 from J, leaving 15 bases between them. Germline V gene sequence: CDR1 LGHNA, CDR2 YSLEER. CDR3 length: 16 residues.

V usage is TRBV14 and J usage is TRBJ1-1; D gene uncertain. V lost 1 base and J 0 bases, leaving 6 bases between the germline ends. Per germline, CDR1 SGHDN and CDR2 FVKESK. The CDR3 has 14 residues. Here the CDR3 reads CASSQASMNTEAFF. CDR3 DNA sequence: TGTGCCAGCAGCCAAGCCAGTATGAACACTGAAGCTTTCTTT.

This clone appeared a few times. V is TRBV21-1 and J is TRBJ2-5; TRBD2 is the table's D call and was not checked against the DNA. TRBV21-1 is a recognized pseudogene. CDR3 length: 13 residues. The CDR3, as DNA: TGTGCCAGCAGCAAAGTGGAGGGTGAGACCCAGTACTTC. It yields the protein CASSKVEGETQYF.

This clone was detected only a few times. J is TRBJ1-2 and V is TRBV28, with D perhaps TRBD1 (6 bases). In germline, CDR1 is MDHEN, CDR2 SYDVKM. The CDR3 is 14 residues long. The V end lost 1 base, the J end lost 5 bases, and 11 bases lay between the germline ends. CDR3: CASSLSGEVYGYTF. As DNA, the CDR3 is TGTGCCAGCAGTTTATCAGGGGAAGTTTATGGCTACACCTTC.

The J gene is TRBJ2-7, the V gene TRBV7-2; tentatively, D is TRBD1 (6 bases). Germline-derived CDR1 and CDR2 are SGHTA and FQGNSA. This CDR3 has 15 amino acids. Trimming took off 7 bases at V and 3 bases at J, with 19 bases between the two ends. CDR3 nucleotide sequence: TGTGCCAGCATGTCGCTCAAGCAGGGGAGCTACGAGCAGTACTTC. Its translation: CASMSLKQGSYEQYF.

The chain is built from TRBV6-6 and TRBJ2-7; D gene unclear. V lost 1 base to trimming and J lost 0 bases, with 13 bases between them. The CDR3 covers 16 residues. Germline values: CDR1 MNHNY, CDR2 SVGAGI (reference sequence). The CDR3 nucleotides read TGTGCCAGCAGTTACTTCGACGGCCTAAACTCCTACGAGCAGTACTTC. It codes for CASSYFDGLNSYEQYF.

The table lists this clone with a few counts. V and J are TRBV30 and TRBJ2-7; 8 bases are shared with TRBD1. Germline-derived CDR1 and CDR2 are GTSNPN and SVGIG (reference sequence). The CDR3 covers 14 residues. V trimming: 0 bases; J trimming: 7 bases; junction bases outside the gene matches: 8. CDR3 bases: TGTGCCTGGAGTGTAGGACAGGGATTCGGGGAGCAGTACTTC. Its translation: CAWSVGQGFGEQYF.

J is TRBJ2-3 and V is TRBV9, with 9 bases fitting TRBD1. The germline V gene has CDR1 SGDLS and CDR2 YYNGEE. The V and J ends lost 6 bases and 3 bases, in that order; junction bases with no gene match: 5. The CDR3 covers 14 residues. The DNA of the CDR3 is TGTGCCAGCACCTACAGGGGGCAAACAGATACGCAGTATTTT. Its translation is CASTYRGQTDTQYF.

The genes are TRBV2 and TRBJ1-1; tentative D call: TRBD1 (5 bases). Germline V lookup: CDR1 SNHLY, CDR2 FYNNEI. Trimming removed 3 bases from V and 4 bases from J, with 9 bases in between. The length of the CDR3 is 13 residues. The CDR3, as DNA: TGTGCCAGCAGTGACGGGGGTAGCACTGAAGCTTTCTTT. Amino acid sequence: CASSDGGSTEAFF.

This clone appeared many times. The genes are TRBV10-3 and TRBJ2-1; 8 positions agree with TRBD2. Per the germline V gene, CDR1 is ENHRY and CDR2 is SYGVKD. The CDR3 has 13 amino acids. Trimming at V came to 9 bases and at J to 6 bases, leaving 7 bases not matched to a gene. The CDR3 here is CAIRLASGNEQFF. Here the CDR3 DNA reads TGTGCCATTCGACTAGCGTCGGGCAATGAGCAGTTCTTC.

CDR3 in amino acids: CASSPETVTGYTF. The DNA of the CDR3 is TGTGCCAGCAGCCCCGAGACTGTCACGGGCTACACCTTC. This chain links TRBV9 with TRBJ1-2, with D hard to call. This CDR3 has 13 amino acids. Germline assignment: CDR1 SGDLS and CDR2 YYNGEE. Trimming shortened V by 4 bases and J by 8 bases, and 15 bases separated the two germline ends. Full variable domain (rest looked up from reference TRBV9 and TRBJ1-2): DSGVTQTPKHLITATGQRVTLRCSPRSGDLSVYWYQQSLDQGLQFLIQYYNGEERAKGNILERFSAQQFPDLHSELNLSSLELGDSALYFCASSPETVTGYTFGSGTRLTVV.

The genes are TRBV28 and TRBJ2-7; no firm D call. The CDR3 sequence is 15 residues long. The V end lost 5 bases, the J end lost 2 bases, and 16 bases lay between the germline ends. The germline V gene has CDR1 MDHEN and CDR2 SYDVKM. The CDR3 here is CASSRRGAPPYEQYF. The CDR3 DNA reads as TGTGCCAGCAGTCGACGAGGAGCGCCTCCCTACGAGCAGTACTTC.

The V and J genes are TRBV10-3 and TRBJ2-1; a weak D match, TRBD2 (6 bases). This CDR3 comprises 14 residues. Germline V gene lookup returns CDR1 ENHRY and CDR2 SYGVKD. V lost 9 bases and J 0 bases, leaving 12 bases between the germline ends. CDR3: CAMAGRGSYNEQFF. The CDR3 DNA is TGTGCCATGGCAGGGCGGGGCTCCTACAATGAGCAGTTCTTC.